The 27 T cell receptor beta chains reported below all come from one sample, sequenced in a study of blood T cell repertoires in COVID-19 (dated by TCRdb to between 2020 and 2021). Library prep was done by the immunoSEQ multiplex PCR assay. TCRdb provides this immuneACCESS table in a form limited to in-frame rearrangements. Some clones are lacking; in checked studies, under half of them reflect an unresolved V gene, and why the rest are absent is not known. The sample table lists 98,000 or so clones, around four fifths of them with a count of one. About 4% of the sample is taken by the ten largest. Sequencing was done on a sample of peripheral blood. The receptors stem from a woman between 65 and 79 years old with acute or convalescent COVID-19.

The gene calls are TRBV5-1 and TRBJ2-6; 10 bases agree with TRBD1. The CDR3 is 18 amino acids. After removal of 1 base from V and 3 bases from J, the junction contained 7 bases not matched to a gene. Germline V lookup: CDR1 SGHRS, CDR2 YFSETQ. The CDR3 DNA reads as TGCGCCAGCAGCTTGACGGGACAGGGGAAAAGTGGGGCCAACGTCCTGACTTTC. This sequence encodes CASSLTGQGKSGANVLTF. Full variable domain (remainder filled in from reference TRBV5-1 and TRBJ2-6): KAGVTQTPRYLIKTRGQQVTLSCSPISGHRSVSWYQQTPGQGLQFLFEYFSETQRNKGNFPGRFSGRQFSNSRSEMNVSTLELGDSALYLCASSLTGQGKSGANVLTFGAGSRLTVL.

The rearrangement uses TRBV5-8 and TRBJ2-3; D gene unclear. Germline loops: CDR1 SGHTS, CDR2 YDEGEE. V gave up 4 bases and J gave up 0 bases, with 15 bases separating them. This CDR3 spans 16 amino acids. DNA of the CDR3: TGTGCCAGCAGCGTTTACAGCCTTAGAAGCACAGATACGCAGTATTTT. This gives the protein CASSVYSLRSTDTQYF.

V is TRBV24-1 and J is TRBJ2-4, with 8 positions matching TRBD1. The CDR3 is made up of 14 amino acids. Germline V gene sequence: CDR1 KGHDR, CDR2 SFDVKD. Losses at the gene ends were 0 bases for V and 6 bases for J; bases not matched to a gene: 0. The CDR3: CATSDLGQGNIQYF. CDR3 bases: TGTGCCACCAGTGATTTGGGACAGGGAAACATTCAGTACTTC.

The sample holds a few counts of this clone. The chain employs TRBV20-1 and TRBJ1-6; D uncertain. Germline V gene data show CDR1 as DFQATT and CDR2 as SNEGSKA (reference sequence). V lost 3 bases and J lost 3, with 15 bases in between. The length of the CDR3 is 16 residues. The CDR3 here is CSASGGSRYYNSPLHF. CDR3 DNA sequence: TGCAGTGCTAGTGGAGGCAGCCGATACTATAATTCACCCCTCCACTTT.

The chain combines TRBV9 with TRBJ2-1, with D possibly being TRBD1 (6 bases). The germline V gene has CDR1 SGDLS and CDR2 YYNGEE. This CDR3 is built from 14 residues. V lost 6 bases and J lost 3, with 13 bases in between. CDR3 coding DNA: TGTGCCAGCACCAGACAGGTTGGCTACAATGAGCAGTTCTTC. Translated: CASTRQVGYNEQFF.

V usage is TRBV5-4 and J usage is TRBJ1-1, with 9 bases lining up with TRBD1. The CDR3 length is 17 residues. Germline V gene data show CDR1 as SGHNT and CDR2 as YYREEE (reference sequence). The trim removed 1 base at V and 2 bases at J, leaving 9 bases unmatched. The CDR3 sequence is CASSLLKIQGANTEAFF. The CDR3 DNA follows: TGTGCCAGCAGCTTGCTGAAAATACAGGGGGCTAACACTGAAGCTTTCTTT.

The chain couples TRBV28 to TRBJ1-2; 8 bases line up with TRBD1. The CDR3 spans 13 residues. The V gene's germline CDR1 is MDHEN and CDR2 SYDVKM. J gave up 2 bases and V 5 bases, and 1 base lay outside the gene matches. CDR3 sequence: CASSPGGNYGYTF. The CDR3, as DNA: TGTGCCAGCAGTCCAGGGGGCAACTATGGCTACACCTTC.

This rearrangement joins TRBV2 to TRBJ2-3, with 7 bases identical to TRBD2. CDR1 is SNHLY and CDR2 is FYNNEI in the germline V gene. This CDR3 has 14 amino acids. With 6 bases clipped from V and 0 bases from J, the junction kept 3 bases outside the gene matches. The chain's CDR3 is CASRQRGSTDTQYF. The CDR3 nucleotides read TGTGCCAGCAGACAGCGGGGTAGCACAGATACGCAGTATTTT.

V and J are TRBV18 and TRBJ1-4; unclear D gene. Germline V lookup: CDR1 KGHSH, CDR2 LQKENI. Between the trimmed V and J ends, which lost 0 bases and 1 base, there was a span of 9 bases. The CDR3 runs 16 residues. CDR3 nucleotide sequence: TGTGCCAGCTCACCACCGCGGGGTGGAACTAATGAAAAACTGTTTTTT. Encoded protein: CASSPPRGGTNEKLFF.

CDR3 amino acids: CASSQAARTSEAFF. CDR3 DNA: TGTGCCAGCAGCCAAGCGGCGAGGACATCTGAAGCTTTCTTT. The chain couples TRBV3-1 (or the pseudogene TRBV3-2) to TRBJ1-1; maybe TRBD1 (5 bases). Looked up from germline, CDR1 is LGHDT and CDR2 is YNNKEL (reference sequence). The CDR3 runs to 14 residues. V was clipped by 1 base and J by 6 bases, with 12 bases between them.

The chain uses TRBV27 and TRBJ1-1; 7 bases fit TRBD1. The V gene end was trimmed by 6 bases and the J gene end by 6 bases; junction bases not matched to a gene: 13. This CDR3 contains 15 residues. Germline V gene sequence: CDR1 MNHEY, CDR2 SMNVEV (reference sequence). The CDR3 sequence: CASSVPPDRAPEAFF. CDR3 DNA sequence: TGTGCCAGCAGCGTACCCCCTGACAGGGCCCCTGAAGCTTTCTTT.

As concerns this clone: At one end, the junction sequence differs from germline, possibly due to a read error. The chain joins TRBV28 to TRBJ1-5; D is unresolved. Germline loops: CDR1 MDHEN, CDR2 SYDVKM. This CDR3 comprises 15 residues. The CDR3 region is CASNLRGYSNQPQHF. In nucleotides, the CDR3 is TGTGCCAGCAATTTAAGAGGGTATAGCAATCAGCCCCAGCATTTT.

CDR3 region: CASSLGTGGDTGELFF. CDR3 sequence (DNA): TGTGCCAGCAGCTTAGGGACAGGGGGCGACACCGGGGAGCTGTTTTTT. This chain joins TRBV7-9 and TRBJ2-2, with 11 bases that match TRBD1. Germline V gene lookup returns CDR1 SEHNR and CDR2 FQNEAQ (reference sequence). The trim removed 1 base at V and 3 bases at J, leaving 1 base unmatched. This CDR3 region has 16 residues. Supplemented by reference TRBV7-9 and TRBJ2-2, the full variable domain reads DTGVSQNPRHKITKRGQNVTFRCDPISEHNRLYWYRQTLGQGPEFLTYFQNEAQLEKSRLLSDRFSAERPKGSFSTLEIQRTEQGDSAMYLCASSLGTGGDTGELFFGEGSRLTVL.

This chain uses TRBV5-1 with TRBJ2-1; 9 bases agree with TRBD1. The CDR3 consists of 15 residues. CDR1 is SGHRS and CDR2 is YFSETQ in the germline V gene. The junction had 3 bases not matched to a gene; V was cut back by 0 bases and J by 5 bases. CDR3 bases: TGCGCCAGCAGCTTGGTTGGACAGGGGAACAATGAGCAGTTCTTC. The encoded protein is CASSLVGQGNNEQFF.

This clone was detected once. The rearrangement joins TRBV11-2 to TRBJ2-7; 11 bases are shared with TRBD1. This CDR3 is built from 15 residues. The germline CDR1 and CDR2 sequences are SGHAT and FQNNGV. V shed 5 bases, J shed 1 base, and the junction held 4 bases outside the gene matches. CDR3 sequence reads: CASSPGTGGSYEQYV. The CDR3 DNA reads as TGTGCCAGCAGCCCAGGGACAGGGGGTTCCTACGAGCAGTACGTC.

J is TRBJ2-5 and V is TRBV5-1; D is perhaps TRBD1 (7 bases). Per germline, CDR1 SGHRS and CDR2 YFSETQ. Trimming stripped 4 bases from V and 4 bases from J, with 17 bases between. This CDR3 comprises 15 residues. The CDR3 coding sequence is TGCGCCAGCAGCCTCTCAGGGGGGAGTGGAGAGACCCAGTACTTC. Translating gives CASSLSGGSGETQYF. The entire variable domain, with the rest obtained from reference TRBV5-1 and TRBJ2-5, is as follows: KAGVTQTPRYLIKTRGQQVTLSCSPISGHRSVSWYQQTPGQGLQFLFEYFSETQRNKGNFPGRFSGRQFSNSRSEMNVSTLELGDSALYLCASSLSGGSGETQYFGPGTRLLVL.

This sequence joins TRBV7-9 and TRBJ2-5; 10 positions match TRBD1. The CDR3 runs 14 residues. Germline CDR1 and CDR2: SEHNR and FQNEAQ (reference sequence). After removal of 5 bases from V and 4 bases from J, the junction contained 4 bases not matched to a gene. The CDR3 nucleotides are TGTGCCAGCAGCGTGACAGGGGGCCGAGAGACCCAGTACTTC. Protein: CASSVTGGRETQYF.

The rearrangement joins TRBV6-6 to TRBJ1-4, with 8 bases identical to TRBD1. The CDR3 runs to 15 residues. Germline V gene sequence: CDR1 MNHNY, CDR2 SVGAGI (reference sequence). After removal of 6 bases from V and 2 bases from J, the junction contained 5 bases not matched to a gene. For the CDR3, the DNA is TGTGCCAGCAGGGCAGGGGGCATTACTAATGAAAAACTGTTTTTT. Its protein product is CASRAGGITNEKLFF.

This clone is a singleton in its sample. V gene TRBV6-5 combines with J gene TRBJ2-2, with 10 positions matching TRBD2. Germline V gives CDR1 MNHEY, CDR2 SVGAGI. J gave up 9 bases and V 0 bases, and 4 bases lay outside the gene matches. The length of the CDR3 is 15 residues. As DNA, the CDR3 is TGTGCCAGCAGTTACTCGGCTAGCGGGAGCTGGGAGCTGTTTTTT. This sequence encodes CASSYSASGSWELFF.

The rearrangement joins TRBV18 to TRBJ1-2; TRBD1 might be the D (6 bases). Germline V gene sequence: CDR1 KGHSH, CDR2 LQKENI. V dropped 8 bases and J dropped 4 bases, with 14 bases sitting between them. The CDR3 is 13 amino acids. CDR3 region: CASQGQGSYGYTF. The CDR3 DNA sequence: TGTGCCAGCCAGGGGCAGGGAAGCTATGGCTACACCTTC.

The V call is TRBV27, the J call TRBJ2-7, with D unclear. V was cut by 0 bases and J by 0 bases, with 18 bases left in between. The germline CDR1 and CDR2 sequences are MNHEY and SMNVEV (reference sequence). CDR3 length: 18 amino acids. CDR3 protein: CASSLSYQPRRSSYEQYF. CDR3 DNA sequence: TGTGCCAGCAGTTTATCTTACCAACCAAGGAGAAGCTCCTACGAGCAGTACTTC.

This clone was recorded only once. This chain joins TRBV6-5 and TRBJ1-4; D uncertain. Trimming cost V 5 bases and J 3 bases, with 7 bases left between them. The CDR3 consists of 13 residues. Germline V gene data show CDR1 as MNHEY and CDR2 as SVGAGI. The CDR3 is CASSRVANEKLFF. CDR3 bases: TGTGCCAGCAGTCGGGTGGCTAATGAAAAACTGTTTTTT.

The J gene is TRBJ1-5, the V gene TRBV6-4; D possibly corresponds to TRBD1 (6 bases). V was cut by 3 bases and J by 4 bases, with 13 bases left in between. Germline V gene data show CDR1 as MRHNA and CDR2 as SNTAGT. The CDR3 covers 15 residues. The chain's CDR3 is CASSEEWGLNQPQHF. For the CDR3, the DNA is TGTGCCAGCAGTGAAGAGTGGGGGCTAAATCAGCCCCAGCATTTT.

The rearrangement links TRBV19 to TRBJ1-1; TRBD1 aligns across 11 bases. This CDR3 has 14 amino acids. V dropped 6 bases and J dropped 5; count of bases not matched to a gene: 5. Looked up from germline, CDR1 is LNHDA and CDR2 is SQIVND (reference sequence). The CDR3 DNA sequence: TGTGCCAGTAGATGGGACAGGGGGAGGACTGAAGCTTTCTTT. This gives the protein CASRWDRGRTEAFF.

The genes are TRBV11-3 and TRBJ2-1, with D perhaps TRBD1 (5 bases). Germline V gives CDR1 SGHNT, CDR2 YENEEA. The CDR3 is 13 residues long. Trimming cost V 5 bases and J 9 bases, with 14 bases left between them. CDR3 residues: CASSQRAQGEQFF. CDR3 coding DNA: TGTGCCAGCAGCCAAAGAGCCCAGGGTGAGCAGTTCTTC. The full variable domain, rest sourced from reference TRBV11-3 and TRBJ2-1, is EAGVVQSPRYKIIEKKQPVAFWCNPISGHNTLYWYLQNLGQGPELLIRYENEEAVDDSQLPKDRFSAERLKGVDSTLKIQPAELGDSAVYLCASSQRAQGEQFFGPGTRLTVL.

This clone showed up just a few times. The V and J genes are TRBV28 and TRBJ2-2, with 7 bases lining up with TRBD2. CDR1 is MDHEN, CDR2 SYDVKM, per germline. The CDR3 is 14 residues long. V lost 6 bases, J lost 5 bases, and 6 bases stayed unmatched. The CDR3 here is CASRKNSGTGELFF. The CDR3 DNA reads as TGTGCCAGCAGGAAAAATAGCGGGACCGGGGAGCTGTTTTTT.

With respect to this clone: The final CDR3 position lacks the conserved phenylalanine or tryptophan, pointing to a likely read error. The DNA is left out, because the CDR3 cannot be placed on it with certainty; the CDR3 is given as TCRdb lists it. The chain combines TRBV6-1 with TRBJ1-1. Germline assignment: CDR1 MNHNS and CDR2 SASEGT. The length of the CDR3 is 12 amino acids, counting both ends. CDR3 protein: CASSHINSGYKK.